This note documents a single T cell receptor (beta chain) sequence. Its binding antigen is unknown. No base-level quality is on record; no much larger clone is a single base apart. CDR1 and CDR2 (MNHEY, SVGAGI) derive from the germline V gene. Trimming accounts for 0 bases at V and 3 bases at J, while the number of junction bases matched to no gene is 2. Inclusive of the bounding cysteine and phenylalanine, the CDR3 is 15 residues long. The only DNA kept is the CDR3, 45 bases in frame from the first base. TCRbeta CDR3 regions were amplified from genomic DNA by means of the immunoSEQ Assay, a bias-controlled multiplex PCR. As for the original processing: Within the assay, amplification of reference gene primers was used to estimate how many nucleated cells each sample contained. To quantify the absolute abundance of each unique TCRbeta CDR3 rearrangement, sequence reads were collapsed and filtered. For each sample, productive Simpson clonality was calculated as the square root of Simpson's diversity index over productive rearrangements. TCRdb's version of the immuneACCESS table is confined to in-frame rearrangements and falls short of the full clone set. An unresolved V gene accounts for under half of the shortfall where checked; the remainder is of unknown origin. V, J and clone size reflect that table, while D and trimming were determined from the DNA. For this sample the table gives 140,000 to 150,000 clones, of which 70% to 90% were detected only once. Around 8% of the sample lies in the top ten.

The sample is drawn from a study of blood T cell repertoires in COVID-19 (dated by TCRdb to about 2020). Context from the whole study: The collaborator samples originated in the United States, Italy and Spain and spanned the acute and convalescent phases of COVID-19. HLA class I and class II types, where available, came from metadata supplied by the sample provider rather than from assay-based typing. The repertoires were released in a freely available public database intended as a resource for research on the immune response to SARS-CoV-2. Samples were obtained from the ongoing ImmuneRACE study (first 160 participants) and from 1,254 subjects provided by 6 global collaborators. Sample metadata almost always included a de-identified subject ID, COVID-19 status, age in years and sex. The material from the prospective study consisted of cDNA or gDNA derived from T cells, B-cell-depleted T cells, or PBMCs. The dataset comprised deeply sampled blood TCRbeta repertoires from subjects exposed to, actively infected with, or recovered from COVID-19. Beyond this particular receptor, the publication reports: The amount of clinical and demographic metadata varied by source and participant and was provided uncurated.

In Seattle, one collaborating source enrolled patients while the infection was active and tracked those patients longitudinally over the course of disease. Collaborating institutions collected whole blood in K2EDTA tubes following their own protocols. For TCRbeta analysis, collaborator samples were shipped as frozen whole blood, as isolated PBMCs, or as DNA extracted from either sample type. The clonotype was recovered from a woman aged 55-70 years with COVID-19, enrolled during active disease. Sample: peripheral blood. Rearrangement joined TRBV6-5 to TRBJ2-3, with 8 bases matching TRBD2. The sequence in DNA is TGTGCCAGCAGTTACTCTAGCGGGGTGACAGATACGCAGTATTTT. It encodes CASSYSSGVTDTQYF.